The rows below give T cell receptor beta chains drawn from one sample of a study of CD8 T cells in Susac syndrome. MiXCR was run by TCRdb on the immunoSEQ multiplex PCR reads, yielding one entry per CDR3 protein. The table has approximately 110,000 distinct CDR3 sequences, approximately 93% seen once. Sequenced input: CD8+ T cells from PBMCs. The receptors originated from a human donor with multiple sclerosis. The CDR3 runs from the conserved cysteine through the conserved F or W. A D gene is named only where the DNA matches it firmly. Some rows have no size entry. The others give once, few or many, or a class for an expanded clone.

. | TRBJ2-7 | TRBV30 | . | TGTGCCTGGAGTCCCCACAGGGAGATCTACGAGCAGTACTTC | CAWSPHREIYEQYF
TRBD2 | TRBJ2-1 | TRBV7-9 | . | TGTGCCAGCAGCTTAGGGCGGGAGTTAAATGAGCAGTTCTTC | CASSLGRELNEQFF
TRBD1 | TRBJ2-2 | TRBV5-5 | . | TGTGCCAGCAGCTTGGGGGACAGGGAATCGGACACCGGGGAGCTGTTTTTT | CASSLGDRESDTGELFF
. | TRBJ2-3 | TRBV7-9 | . | TGTGCCAGCTCGGCGGACACAGATACGCAGTATTTT | CASSADTDTQYF
. | TRBJ2-2 | TRBV7-6 | once | TGTGCCAGCAGCTTAAATACAGCGATTACGAGCACCGGGGAGCTGTTTTTT | CASSLNTAITSTGELFF
TRBD1 | TRBJ1-2 | TRBV6-5 | . | TGTGCCAGCAGTTACTTGGGACAGGTCTCGGTTTCTAACTATGGCTACACCTTC | CASSYLGQVSVSNYGYTF
. | TRBJ2-2 | TRBV20-1 | . | TGCAGTGCTAGGGTCCTCGGACGGACGAACACCGGGGAGCTGTTTTTT | CSARVLGRTNTGELFF
. | TRBJ2-1 | TRBV27 | . | TGTGCCAGCAGTCCCTGGGCCGACACTACCAATGAGCAGTTCTTC | CASSPWADTTNEQFF
TRBD2 | TRBJ2-1 | TRBV24-1 | . | TGTGCCACCAGTGCTCGAACTAGCGGGAGGACCTACAATGAGCAGTTCTTC | CATSARTSGRTYNEQFF
TRBD1 | TRBJ2-3 | TRBV6-6 | once | TGTGCCAGCAGCCCGACAGGGGCATACGGAGATACGCAGTATTTT | CASSPTGAYGDTQYF
. | TRBJ1-5 | TRBV10-3 | . | TGTGCCATCCTAGGTGGGCTTGGACAGCCCCAGCATTTT | CAILGGLGQPQHF
TRBD2 | TRBJ2-7 | TRBV3-1 | . | TGTGCCAGCAGCCAACCCTACGGGACTAGCGGGTACTACGAGCAGTACTTC | CASSQPYGTSGYYEQYF
. | TRBJ2-1 | TRBV11-2 | once | TGTGCCAGCAGCTTAGATCTAGCGAGCAGCCCATTGTGGGATGAGCAGTTCTTC | CASSLDLASSPLWDEQFF
. | TRBJ1-1 | TRBV16 | once | TGTGCCAGCAGCCAATCGTGGCAGGAAGCTTTCTTT | CASSQSWQEAFF
. | TRBJ1-5 | TRBV4-1 | . | TGCGCCAGCAGCCAAGAGTCTGGGGCCCTGGCAGGGCCCCAGCATTTT | CASSQESGALAGPQHF
TRBD2 | TRBJ2-5 | TRBV13 | . | TGTGCCAGCAGCTCAGCTAGCGGGGGCCAAGAGACCCAGTACTTC | CASSSASGGQETQYF
. | TRBJ2-2 | TRBV3-1 | . | TGTGCCAGCAGCCAAGTAACGGGGACTCATACCGGGGAGCTGTTTTTT | CASSQVTGTHTGELFF
. | TRBJ2-7 | TRBV11-2 | . | TGTGCCAGCAGCTTAGTGGGCGAGCAGTACTTC | CASSLVGEQYF
. | TRBJ1-3 | TRBV27 | few | TGTGCCAGCAGTTTATCGGGATGGGCGGACACCATATATTTT | CASSLSGWADTIYF
. | TRBJ2-1 | TRBV30 | . | TGTGCCTGGAGTGTACCCCTCCGCTCCTACAATGAGCAGTTCTTC | CAWSVPLRSYNEQFF
TRBD1 | TRBJ1-1 | TRBV5-1 | . | TGCGCCAGCAGCTTGTCAGGGGGCGCGCACACTGAAGCTTTCTTT | CASSLSGGAHTEAFF
. | TRBJ2-2 | TRBV9 | . | TGTGCCAGCAGCGTTGTGTCCCCGGGGGAGCTGTTTTTT | CASSVVSPGELFF
. | TRBJ2-1 | TRBV5-1 | . | TGCGCCAGCAGCTTGGGAACAAATGAGCAGTTCTTC | CASSLGTNEQFF
TRBD1 | TRBJ1-1 | TRBV19 | once | TGTGCCAGTATCATGACAGGGTTCACTGAAGCTTTCTTT | CASIMTGFTEAFF
. | TRBJ2-4 | TRBV11-1 | . | TGTGCCAGCAGCTCCCCGGGACGGGGGCTGATCGAAATAGCCAAAAACATTCAGTACTTC | CASSSPGRGLIEIAKNIQYF
TRBD2 | TRBJ2-1 | TRBV11-3 | . | TGTGCCAGCAGCTTAATCTTTGGGACTAGCGGGAGGGCATCCTACAATGAGCAGTTCTTC | CASSLIFGTSGRASYNEQFF
TRBD2 | TRBJ2-1 | TRBV7-3 | . | TGTGCCAGCAGCTTATATATGACTAGCGGGGGGGCCGGGGATGAGCAGTTCTTC | CASSLYMTSGGAGDEQFF
. | TRBJ1-2 | TRBV4-1 | . | TGCGCCAGCAGCCAAGTCGGGACCCCCTATTATGGCTACACCTTC | CASSQVGTPYYGYTF
. | TRBJ1-5 | TRBV5-1 | once | TGCGCCAGCAGCTTGTCTGGGTATCAGCCCCAGCATTTT | CASSLSGYQPQHF
. | TRBJ1-1 | TRBV29-1 | . | TGCAGCGTCCCCGGCACTGAAGCTTTCTTT | CSVPGTEAFF
. | TRBJ2-1 | TRBV20-1 | . | TGCAGTGCTACCCGGGACAAGGTTTACAATGAGCAGTTCTTC | CSATRDKVYNEQFF
. | TRBJ2-3 | TRBV7-8 | . | TGTGCCAGCAGCCACCTGATGGCGGTTATCACAGATACGCAGTATTTT | CASSHLMAVITDTQYF
TRBD1 | TRBJ2-2 | TRBV6-1 | . | TGTGCCAGCAGTGGACGTAACAGGGGGATTAACACCGGGGAGCTGTTTTTT | CASSGRNRGINTGELFF
TRBD2 | TRBJ2-3 | TRBV11-2 | . | TGTGCCAGCAGCTGGACTAGCGGGACAGATACGCAGTATTTT | CASSWTSGTDTQYF
TRBD2 | TRBJ2-3 | TRBV6-5 | . | TGTGCCAGCAGTTACTCGGCCGGGAGGGGTACGCAGTATTTT | CASSYSAGRGTQYF
. | TRBJ1-1 | TRBV6-9 | . | TGTGCCAACCCCGCGGACTTCCAGAACACTGAAGCTTTCTTT | CANPADFQNTEAFF
. | TRBJ1-1 | TRBV11-2 | . | TGTGCCAGCAGCTTAAAGGGCCGCCGGGACAAAATCATGAACACTGAAGCTTTCTTT | CASSLKGRRDKIMNTEAFF
. | TRBJ1-3 | TRBV4-1 | . | TGCGCCAGCAGCCCTCCGCAAGGCCGCTACTCTGGAAACACCATATATTTT | CASSPPQGRYSGNTIYF
. | TRBJ2-1 | TRBV9 | . | TGTGCCAGCAGCGCGCAGGTGGGAGACTACAATGAGCAGTTCTTC | CASSAQVGDYNEQFF
. | TRBJ2-2 | TRBV7-2 | . | TGTGCCAGCAGCCCAGAAGGGGGGTATCCCGGGGAGCTGTTTTTT | CASSPEGGYPGELFF